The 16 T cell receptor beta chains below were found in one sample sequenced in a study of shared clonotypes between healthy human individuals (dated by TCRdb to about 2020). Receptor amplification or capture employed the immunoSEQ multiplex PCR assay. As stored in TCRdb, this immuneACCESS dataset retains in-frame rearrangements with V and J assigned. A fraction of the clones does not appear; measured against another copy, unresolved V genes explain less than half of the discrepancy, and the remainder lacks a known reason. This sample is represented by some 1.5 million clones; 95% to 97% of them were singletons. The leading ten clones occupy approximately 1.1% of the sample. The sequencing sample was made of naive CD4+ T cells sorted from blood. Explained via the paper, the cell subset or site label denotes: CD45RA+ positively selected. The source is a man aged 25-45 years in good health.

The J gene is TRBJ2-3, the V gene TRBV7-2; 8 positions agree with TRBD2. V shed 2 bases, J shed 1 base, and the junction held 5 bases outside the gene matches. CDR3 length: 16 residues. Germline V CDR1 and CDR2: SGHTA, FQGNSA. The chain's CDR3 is CASSLSRAGGTDTQYF. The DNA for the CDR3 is TGTGCCAGCAGCTTATCCCGAGCGGGAGGCACAGATACGCAGTATTTT.

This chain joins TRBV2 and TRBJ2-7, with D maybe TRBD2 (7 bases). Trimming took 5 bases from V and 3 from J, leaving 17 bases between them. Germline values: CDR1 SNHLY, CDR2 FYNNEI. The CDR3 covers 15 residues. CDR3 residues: CASSPGGLAGYEQYF. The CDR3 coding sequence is TGTGCCAGCAGTCCCGGGGGGCTAGCTGGCTACGAGCAGTACTTC.

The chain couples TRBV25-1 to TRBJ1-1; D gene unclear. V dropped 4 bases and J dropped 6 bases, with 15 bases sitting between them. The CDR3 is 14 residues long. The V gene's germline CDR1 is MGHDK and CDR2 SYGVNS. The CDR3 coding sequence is TGTGCCAGCAGTGCCCCTACCCGGGCAGCTGAAGCTTTCTTT. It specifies CASSAPTRAAEAFF.

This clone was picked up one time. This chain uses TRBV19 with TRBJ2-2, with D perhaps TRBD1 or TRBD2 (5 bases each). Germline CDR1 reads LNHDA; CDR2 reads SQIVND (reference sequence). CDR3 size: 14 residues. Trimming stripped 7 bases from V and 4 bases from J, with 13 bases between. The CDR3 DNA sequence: TGTGCCAGTAACGAGGGGCTGTTCACCGGGGAGCTGTTTTTT. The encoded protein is CASNEGLFTGELFF.

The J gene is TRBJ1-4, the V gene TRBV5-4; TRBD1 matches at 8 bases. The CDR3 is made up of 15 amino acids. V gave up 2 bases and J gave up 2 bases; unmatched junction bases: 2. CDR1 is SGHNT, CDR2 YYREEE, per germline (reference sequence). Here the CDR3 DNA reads TGTGCCAGCAGCTTTACAGGGGGGACTAATGAAAAACTGTTTTTT. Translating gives CASSFTGGTNEKLFF.

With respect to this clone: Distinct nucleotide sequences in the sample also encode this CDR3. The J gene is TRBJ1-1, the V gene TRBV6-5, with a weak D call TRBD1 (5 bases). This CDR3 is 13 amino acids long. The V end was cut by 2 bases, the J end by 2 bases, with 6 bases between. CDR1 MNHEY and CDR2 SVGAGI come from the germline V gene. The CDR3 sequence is CASSYGGNTEAFF. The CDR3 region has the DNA TGTGCCAGCAGTTACGGGGGTAACACTGAAGCTTTCTTT.

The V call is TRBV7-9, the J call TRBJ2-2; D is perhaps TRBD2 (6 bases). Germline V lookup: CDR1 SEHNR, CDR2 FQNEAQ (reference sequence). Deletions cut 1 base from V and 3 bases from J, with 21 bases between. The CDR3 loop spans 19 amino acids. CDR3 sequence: CASSLGGAVLVYDTGELFF. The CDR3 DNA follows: TGTGCCAGCAGCTTAGGCGGGGCAGTTCTAGTCTACGACACCGGGGAGCTGTTTTTT.

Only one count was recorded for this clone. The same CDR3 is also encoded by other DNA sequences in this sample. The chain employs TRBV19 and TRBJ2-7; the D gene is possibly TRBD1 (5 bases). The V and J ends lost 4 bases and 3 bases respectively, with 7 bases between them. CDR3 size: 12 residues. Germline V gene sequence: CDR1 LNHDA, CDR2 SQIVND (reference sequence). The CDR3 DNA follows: TGTGCCAGTAGTACCGACAGCTACGAGCAGTACTTC. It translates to CASSTDSYEQYF.

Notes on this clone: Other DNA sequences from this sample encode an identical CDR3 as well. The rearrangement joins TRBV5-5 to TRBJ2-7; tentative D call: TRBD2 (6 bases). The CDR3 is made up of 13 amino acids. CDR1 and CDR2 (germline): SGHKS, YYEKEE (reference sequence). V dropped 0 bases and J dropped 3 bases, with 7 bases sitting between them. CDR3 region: CASSLASVYEQYF. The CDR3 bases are TGTGCCAGCAGCTTGGCTAGCGTCTACGAGCAGTACTTC.

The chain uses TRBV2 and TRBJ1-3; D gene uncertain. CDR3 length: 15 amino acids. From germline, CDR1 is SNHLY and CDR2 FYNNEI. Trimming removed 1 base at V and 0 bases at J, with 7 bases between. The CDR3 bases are TGTGCCAGCAGTGAAGGGCAGATCTCTGGAAACACCATATATTTT. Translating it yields CASSEGQISGNTIYF.

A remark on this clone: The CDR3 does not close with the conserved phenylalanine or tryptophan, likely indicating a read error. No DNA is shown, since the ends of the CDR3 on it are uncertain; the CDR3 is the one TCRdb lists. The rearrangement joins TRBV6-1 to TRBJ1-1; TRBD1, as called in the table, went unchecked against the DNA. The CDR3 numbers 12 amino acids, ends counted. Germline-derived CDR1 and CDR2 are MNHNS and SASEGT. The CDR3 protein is CASSGTGLAPRQ.

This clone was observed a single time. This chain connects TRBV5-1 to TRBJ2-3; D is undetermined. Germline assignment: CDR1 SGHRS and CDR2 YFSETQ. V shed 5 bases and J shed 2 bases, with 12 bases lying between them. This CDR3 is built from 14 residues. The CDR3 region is CASRIDTFTDTQYF. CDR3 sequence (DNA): TGCGCCAGCAGGATCGATACCTTCACAGATACGCAGTATTTT.

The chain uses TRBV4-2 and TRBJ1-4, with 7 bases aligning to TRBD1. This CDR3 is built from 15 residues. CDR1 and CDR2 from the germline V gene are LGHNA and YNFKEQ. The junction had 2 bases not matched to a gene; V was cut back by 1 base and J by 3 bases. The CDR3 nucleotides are TGTGCCAGCAGCCAAGGGGGACAGCCTAATGAAAAACTGTTTTTT. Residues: CASSQGGQPNEKLFF.

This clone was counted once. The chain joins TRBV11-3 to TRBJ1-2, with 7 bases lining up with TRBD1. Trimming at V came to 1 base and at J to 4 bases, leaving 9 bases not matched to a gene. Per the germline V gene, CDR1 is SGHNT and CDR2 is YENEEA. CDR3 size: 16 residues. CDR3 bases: TGTGCCAGCAGCTTAGTTTCTTATAGGGACAGCTATGGCTACACCTTC. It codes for CASSLVSYRDSYGYTF. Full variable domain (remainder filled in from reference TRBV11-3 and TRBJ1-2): EAGVVQSPRYKIIEKKQPVAFWCNPISGHNTLYWYLQNLGQGPELLIRYENEEAVDDSQLPKDRFSAERLKGVDSTLKIQPAELGDSAVYLCASSLVSYRDSYGYTFGSGTRLTVV.

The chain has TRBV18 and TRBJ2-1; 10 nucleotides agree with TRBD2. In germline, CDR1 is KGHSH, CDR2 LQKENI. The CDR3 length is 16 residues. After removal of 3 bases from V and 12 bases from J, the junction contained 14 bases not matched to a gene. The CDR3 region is CASSPVGGPQREGQFF. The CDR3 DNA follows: TGTGCCAGCTCACCCGTGGGGGGCCCCCAGCGGGAGGGGCAGTTCTTC. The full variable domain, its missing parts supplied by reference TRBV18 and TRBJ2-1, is NAGVMQNPRHLVRRRGQEARLRCSPMKGHSHVYWYRQLPEEGLKFMVYLQKENIIDESGMPKERFSAEFPKEGPSILRIQQVVRGDSAAYFCASSPVGGPQREGQFFGPGTRLTVL.

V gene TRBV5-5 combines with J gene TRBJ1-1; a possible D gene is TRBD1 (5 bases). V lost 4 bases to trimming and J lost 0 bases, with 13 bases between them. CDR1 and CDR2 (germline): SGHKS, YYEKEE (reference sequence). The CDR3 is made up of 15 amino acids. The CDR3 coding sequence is TGTGCCAGCAGCGCGGGACTGACCGTGAACACTGAAGCTTTCTTT. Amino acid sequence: CASSAGLTVNTEAFF. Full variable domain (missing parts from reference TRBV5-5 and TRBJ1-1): DAGVTQSPTHLIKTRGQQVTLRCSPISGHKSVSWYQQVLGQGPQFIFQYYEKEERGRGNFPDRFSARQFPNYSSELNVNALLLGDSALYLCASSAGLTVNTEAFFGQGTRLTVV.